This entry lists 14 T cell receptor beta chains sequenced from one sample in a study of blood T cell repertoires in COVID-19. TCRdb's table, derived via immunoSEQ multiplex PCR, lists solely in-frame clones and lacks some. The sample records roughly 200,000 clones, about 80% being singletons. The sequenced material came from peripheral blood. Receptor source: a man over 45 with active or convalescent COVID-19.

The rearrangement joins TRBV27 to TRBJ2-2; D gene uncertain. Trimming left V 3 bases short and J 0 bases short, with 8 bases between. The V gene's germline CDR1 is MNHEY and CDR2 SMNVEV (reference sequence). This CDR3 has 15 amino acids. The CDR3 DNA reads as TGTGCCAGCAGTTTCCGGGTTACGAACACCGGGGAGCTGTTTTTT. Encoded protein: CASSFRVTNTGELFF.

The V call is TRBV7-9, the J call TRBJ2-1, with D perhaps matching TRBD2 (5 bases). The CDR3 is made up of 16 amino acids. The ends were cut back, 1 base at V and 7 bases at J, with 17 bases in the middle. Germline CDR1 SEHNR, CDR2 FQNEAQ (reference sequence). The CDR3 sequence: CASSLGGYGSENEQFF. CDR3 sequence (DNA): TGTGCCAGCAGCTTAGGAGGGTACGGATCAGAGAATGAGCAGTTCTTC.

The chain employs TRBV27 and TRBJ1-1; D is unresolved. CDR1 and CDR2 from the germline V gene are MNHEY and SMNVEV (reference sequence). This CDR3 is built from 13 residues. The V end was cut by 1 base, the J end by 5 bases, with 8 bases between. In DNA, the CDR3 is TGTGCCAGCAGTTTATTCCCGGGGACTGAAGCTTTCTTT. Translated, it gives CASSLFPGTEAFF.

This rearrangement joins TRBV6-5 to TRBJ2-7; possible D gene TRBD1, 5 bases. V lost 3 bases and J lost 3, with 15 bases in between. The CDR3 is 15 amino acids. The germline CDR1 and CDR2 sequences are MNHEY and SVGAGI. In DNA form, the CDR3 reads TGTGCCAGCAGTTATAAGTACAGGCCTTTCTACGAGCAGTACTTC. This translates into CASSYKYRPFYEQYF.

The rearrangement joins TRBV4-3 to TRBJ1-2, with D perhaps matching TRBD1 (6 bases). V shed 0 bases and J shed 4 bases, with 15 bases lying between them. Germline-derived CDR1 and CDR2 are LGHNA and YSLEER. CDR3 length: 16 amino acids. The CDR3: CASSQDRGGTGYGYTF. CDR3 bases: TGCGCCAGCAGCCAAGATCGAGGGGGAACTGGCTATGGCTACACCTTC.

The chain is built from TRBV28 and TRBJ1-6; 8 nucleotides match TRBD1. Looked up from germline, CDR1 is MDHEN and CDR2 is SYDVKM. The CDR3 spans 15 residues. The J segment lost 6 bases and the V segment lost 7 bases, leaving 8 bases of the junction unmatched. The CDR3 region is CASNNGQGFNSPLHF. The CDR3 DNA reads TGTGCCAGCAACAACGGACAGGGTTTTAATTCACCCCTCCACTTT.

The chain couples TRBV9 to TRBJ2-1; maybe TRBD2 (5 bases). Trimming took 3 bases from V and 9 from J, leaving 16 bases between them. The length of the CDR3 is 14 residues. Germline CDR1 SGDLS, CDR2 YYNGEE. The CDR3 nucleotides are TGTGCCAGCAGCGCGGCCGATACTGCGGGTGAGCAGTTCTTC. It codes for CASSAADTAGEQFF.

This clone was seen a single time. Other DNA variants within this sample encode the same CDR3. V is TRBV19 and J is TRBJ2-2, with D maybe TRBD1 (6 bases). The CDR3 has 15 residues. Germline V CDR1 and CDR2: LNHDA, SQIVND (reference sequence). With 3 bases removed from V and 5 bases from J, the gap between germline ends came to 13 bases. The CDR3 protein is CASSIRGRGTGELFF. Here the CDR3 DNA reads TGTGCCAGTAGTATCAGGGGAAGAGGTACCGGGGAGCTGTTTTTT. The variable domain in full, completed from reference TRBV19 and TRBJ2-2, reads DGGITQSPKYLFRKEGQNVTLSCEQNLNHDAMYWYRQDPGQGLRLIYYSQIVNDFQKGDIAEGYSVSREKKESFPLTVTSAQKNPTAFYLCASSIRGRGTGELFFGEGSRLTVL.

The chain uses TRBV5-1 and TRBJ1-1, with 10 positions matching TRBD1. This CDR3 spans 13 amino acids. V shed 0 bases, J shed 8 bases, and the junction held 1 base outside the gene matches. Per the germline V gene, CDR1 is SGHRS and CDR2 is YFSETQ. The CDR3 loop is CASSLVTGGEAFF. The DNA of the CDR3 is TGCGCCAGCAGCTTGGTGACAGGGGGCGAAGCTTTCTTT.

This chain links TRBV30 with TRBJ1-3; D not certain. Germline V gives CDR1 GTSNPN, CDR2 SVGIG (reference sequence). V lost 0 bases and J 0 bases, leaving 12 bases between the germline ends. CDR3 length: 16 residues. CDR3 bases: TGTGCCTGGAGTGTACGCGGGAGGGCCTCTGGAAACACCATATATTTT. Its translation: CAWSVRGRASGNTIYF. Together with reference TRBV30 and TRBJ1-3, the CDR3 gives the full variable domain: SQTIHQWPATLVQPVGSPLSLECTVEGTSNPNLYWYRQAAGRGLQLLFYSVGIGQISSEVPQNLSASRPQDRQFILSSKKLLLSDSGFYLCAWSVRGRASGNTIYFGEGSWLTVV.

V usage is TRBV6-1 and J usage is TRBJ1-5; D gene ambiguous. The V end was cut by 0 bases, the J end by 7 bases, with 7 bases between. The CDR3 runs to 13 residues. From germline, CDR1 is MNHNS and CDR2 SASEGT. As DNA, the CDR3 is TGTGCCAGCAGTGAAGCTCCCGGGCAGCCCCAGCATTTT. Encoded protein: CASSEAPGQPQHF.

The rearrangement joins TRBV24-1 to TRBJ2-1; perhaps TRBD1 as D (6 bases). V was clipped by 1 base and J by 7 bases, with 10 bases between them. The CDR3 has 14 amino acids. Germline lookup yields CDR1 KGHDR and CDR2 SFDVKD. The CDR3 spells CATSDFKQGNEQFF. CDR3 coding DNA: TGTGCCACCAGTGATTTTAAACAGGGAAATGAGCAGTTCTTC.

The gene calls are TRBV6-1 and TRBJ2-2; D is unclear. Germline V gene data show CDR1 as MNHNS and CDR2 as SASEGT. Trimming pared 2 bases from V and 11 bases from J, leaving 12 bases between. The CDR3 runs 13 residues. As DNA, the CDR3 is TGTGCCAGCAGTGAAATAGGCCAGGCCGAGCTGTTTTTT. Protein sequence: CASSEIGQAELFF.

This clone was counted many times. The chain joins TRBV2 to TRBJ1-1, with TRBD1 matching over 9 bases. The length of the CDR3 is 16 residues. The germline V gene has CDR1 SNHLY and CDR2 FYNNEI. The ends lost 5 bases at V and 2 bases at J; junction bases unmatched: 9. The DNA of the CDR3 is TGTGCCAGCAGTTTACAGGGGGCTAGATCCAACACTGAAGCTTTCTTT. It translates to CASSLQGARSNTEAFF.